The 24 T cell receptor beta chains reported below all come from one sample, sequenced in a study of blood T cell repertoires in COVID-19. Assay used: immunoSEQ multiplex PCR; TCRdb lists only in-frame clones, some missing. The sample contains about 210,000 clones, about 86% of which appear only once. Sequenced: peripheral blood. The receptor source for this set is a man between 45 and 60 years old with active or convalescent COVID-19.

The rearrangement links TRBV5-1 to TRBJ2-1; 9 bases are shared with TRBD2. CDR1 is SGHRS and CDR2 is YFSETQ in the germline V gene. The CDR3 has 14 amino acids. The V gene end was trimmed by 4 bases and the J gene end by 5 bases; junction bases not matched to a gene: 4. CDR3 bases: TGCGCCAGCAGCCCTAGCGGGATAAACAATGAGCAGTTCTTC. Protein: CASSPSGINNEQFF.

A remark on this clone: The junction and the germline gene differ at one end; a read error may be behind it. The chain is built from TRBV7-6 and TRBJ2-3; 7 nucleotides agree with TRBD1. This CDR3 spans 16 amino acids. Germline loops: CDR1 SGHVS, CDR2 FNYEAQ. CDR3 bases: TGTGTCAGCAGCTTATCTGTCGGGACAGCCCAAGATACGCAGTATTTT. Amino acid sequence: CVSSLSVGTAQDTQYF.

This chain connects TRBV6-5 to TRBJ2-7; possibly TRBD1 for D (6 bases). V was shortened by 4 bases and J by 4 bases, with 14 bases between the two germline ends. Germline CDR1 reads MNHEY; CDR2 reads SVGAGI. This CDR3 spans 14 amino acids. CDR3 in DNA: TGTGCCAGCAGTTCCGGGACACATGCGTACGAGCAGTACTTC. Its translation: CASSSGTHAYEQYF.

The chain employs TRBV6-2 or TRBV6-3 and TRBJ2-5; D remains unclear. V lost 6 bases to trimming and J lost 3 bases, with 8 bases between them. Germline CDR1 reads MNHEY; CDR2 reads SVGEGT. This CDR3 comprises 12 residues. The CDR3 DNA is TGTGCCAGCAGCCCTGAGGAAGAGACCCAGTACTTC. It codes for CASSPEEETQYF.

The V call is TRBV27, the J call TRBJ2-3; possibly TRBD1 for D (5 bases). V was cut by 0 bases and J by 1 base, with 8 bases left in between. Germline CDR1 MNHEY, CDR2 SMNVEV (reference sequence). The CDR3 length is 15 residues. The chain's CDR3 is CASSLSGARTDTQYF. The CDR3 DNA follows: TGTGCCAGCAGTTTATCAGGGGCCCGCACAGATACGCAGTATTTT.

This clone came up a few times. The V gene is TRBV29-1, the J gene TRBJ2-7; 9 bases are a match to TRBD1. The CDR3 is 13 residues long. Germline V gene sequence: CDR1 SQVTM, CDR2 ANQGSEA. Trimming took 0 bases from V and 4 from J; bases not matched to a gene: 1. CDR3 DNA sequence: TGCAGCGTTGAAGAGACAGGGGGGTACGAGCAGTACTTC. It yields the protein CSVEETGGYEQYF.

In regard to this clone: The sample contains more than one DNA sequence encoding this CDR3. This chain connects TRBV5-1 to TRBJ2-3; D not resolved. V lost 0 bases and J 1 base, leaving 3 bases between the germline ends. Germline lookup yields CDR1 SGHRS and CDR2 YFSETQ. The CDR3 runs to 13 residues. This CDR3 reads CASSLAGTDTQYF. The CDR3 nucleotides read TGCGCCAGCAGCTTGGCGGGCACAGATACGCAGTATTTT.

This clone was seen only once. This sequence joins TRBV4-3 and TRBJ1-4, with 9 bases matching TRBD1. V was clipped by 1 base and J by 7 bases; unmatched bases: 13. CDR1 LGHNA and CDR2 YSLEER come from the germline V gene. The CDR3 is 18 amino acids. CDR3 sequence (DNA): TGCGCCAGCAGCCAAGGGACAGGGGCCCGTGCGGGGGGTGAAAAACTGTTTTTT. Protein sequence: CASSQGTGARAGGEKLFF.

The V call is TRBV11-2, the J call TRBJ2-1; 7 nucleotides match TRBD1. The V and J ends lost 5 bases and 0 bases, in that order; junction bases with no gene match: 7. Germline assignment: CDR1 SGHAT and CDR2 FQNNGV. The CDR3 consists of 16 residues. The CDR3: CASSPRGFSSYNEQFF. CDR3 in DNA: TGTGCCAGCAGCCCCAGGGGGTTCAGCTCCTACAATGAGCAGTTCTTC.

The chain employs TRBV28 and TRBJ2-7, with D possibly being TRBD2 (6 bases). Germline loops: CDR1 MDHEN, CDR2 SYDVKM. CDR3 length equals 15 residues. The ends were cut back, 2 bases at V and 2 bases at J, with 13 bases in the middle. CDR3 nucleotides: TGTGCCAGCAGTTTAGCTAGCGCCCGACCCTACGAGCAGTACTTC. Amino acids: CASSLASARPYEQYF.

The chain employs TRBV15 and TRBJ2-3, with TRBD2 matching over 7 bases. The CDR3 contains 16 residues. The trim removed 1 base at V and 2 bases at J, leaving 6 bases unmatched. The germline gives CDR1 LNHNV, CDR2 YYDKDF (reference sequence). The CDR3 DNA reads as TGTGCCACCAGCAGAGGCCTAGCGGAGACCACAGATACGCAGTATTTT. This translates into CATSRGLAETTDTQYF.

The J gene is TRBJ1-2, the V gene TRBV2; D might be TRBD1 (6 bases). V lost 8 bases and J lost 9, with 22 bases in between. In germline, CDR1 is SNHLY, CDR2 FYNNEI. The CDR3 has 14 amino acids. In DNA form, the CDR3 reads TGTGCCAGCCGTCCTCCGGGACAAAGGCTTCGCTACACCTTC. Its protein product is CASRPPGQRLRYTF.

V is TRBV5-1 and J is TRBJ2-5, with a tentative D call TRBD1 (6 bases). The V end lost 6 bases, the J end lost 2 bases, and 14 bases lay between the germline ends. Germline loops: CDR1 SGHRS, CDR2 YFSETQ. The CDR3 is made up of 14 amino acids. The CDR3 protein is CASTPTGIQETQYF. CDR3 in DNA: TGCGCCAGCACCCCAACAGGGATTCAAGAGACCCAGTACTTC.

In its sample, this clone was seen a few times. The V call is TRBV19, the J call TRBJ2-1; 9 positions agree with TRBD2. CDR1 and CDR2 from the germline V gene are LNHDA and SQIVND (reference sequence). The CDR3 is 16 residues long. Trimming cost V 4 bases and J 8 bases; bases outside gene matches: 12. In DNA form, the CDR3 reads TGTGCCAGTAGTACCCGCGGGCGGGAGGGCGGGTATGAGCAGTTCTTC. Its protein product is CASSTRGREGGYEQFF.

This chain links TRBV24-1 with TRBJ2-3; maybe TRBD2 (6 bases). Germline CDR1 KGHDR, CDR2 SFDVKD. This CDR3 spans 13 amino acids. V was trimmed by 9 bases and J by 2 bases, leaving 11 bases between them. The DNA of the CDR3 is TGTGCCACCGTCGGAGGGAACACAGATACGCAGTATTTT. It yields the protein CATVGGNTDTQYF.

The table lists this clone with a few counts. V is TRBV28 and J is TRBJ1-2; D might be TRBD1 (5 bases). Trimming stripped 9 bases from V and 2 bases from J, with 13 bases between. CDR1 and CDR2 from the germline V gene are MDHEN and SYDVKM. CDR3 length: 13 amino acids. CDR3 sequence reads: CASLFRANYGYTF. CDR3 coding DNA: TGTGCCAGTTTGTTCAGGGCAAACTATGGCTACACCTTC.

This clone was seen more than once but under ten times. V is TRBV10-3 and J is TRBJ1-2; a weak D match, TRBD1 (5 bases). The CDR3 loop spans 14 amino acids. Germline values: CDR1 ENHRY, CDR2 SYGVKD. V gave up 5 bases and J gave up 0 bases, with 10 bases separating them. CDR3 coding DNA: TGTGCCATCAGTTCGACAGAAGCTAACTATGGCTACACCTTC. Translated, it gives CAISSTEANYGYTF.

This clone was seen just once. The gene calls are TRBV28 and TRBJ2-2; 8 bases fit TRBD1. From germline, CDR1 is MDHEN and CDR2 SYDVKM. The CDR3 sequence is 15 residues long. Trimming at V came to 6 bases and at J to 4 bases, leaving 7 bases not matched to a gene. CDR3 in DNA: TGTGCCAGCAGCTCCGACAGGGGTTCCACCGGGGAGCTGTTTTTT. As protein: CASSSDRGSTGELFF.

Only one count was recorded for this clone. This chain joins TRBV5-1 and TRBJ2-1; TRBD1 is a possible D gene (6 bases). Germline V gene sequence: CDR1 SGHRS, CDR2 YFSETQ. This CDR3 is built from 15 residues. V lost 0 bases, J lost 9 bases, and 16 bases lay in between. This CDR3 reads CASSLAMAGVGEQFF. CDR3 coding DNA: TGCGCCAGCAGCTTGGCAATGGCAGGGGTGGGTGAGCAGTTCTTC. The variable domain in full, with the rest retrieved from reference TRBV5-1 and TRBJ2-1, is KAGVTQTPRYLIKTRGQQVTLSCSPISGHRSVSWYQQTPGQGLQFLFEYFSETQRNKGNFPGRFSGRQFSNSRSEMNVSTLELGDSALYLCASSLAMAGVGEQFFGPGTRLTVL.

The chain employs TRBV19 and TRBJ1-2; 7 bases map to TRBD1. The J segment lost 1 base and the V segment lost 6 bases, leaving 2 bases of the junction unmatched. CDR3 length: 13 residues. Per germline, CDR1 LNHDA and CDR2 SQIVND (reference sequence). CDR3 nucleotide sequence: TGTGCCAGTAGCACAGGGGTTAACTATGGCTACACCTTC. Translating gives CASSTGVNYGYTF.

This chain connects TRBV7-9 to TRBJ1-3; D uncertain. V lost 3 bases and J lost 3, with 6 bases in between. This CDR3 has 13 residues. Germline V CDR1 and CDR2: SEHNR, FQNEAQ (reference sequence). The CDR3: CASSFSGGNTIYF. The DNA of the CDR3 is TGTGCCAGCAGCTTTAGCGGTGGAAACACCATATATTTT.

The chain carries TRBV24-1 and TRBJ2-2; D is perhaps TRBD1 (6 bases). CDR1 and CDR2 (germline): KGHDR, SFDVKD. The CDR3 is made up of 12 amino acids. V lost 12 bases and J 5 bases, leaving 12 bases between the germline ends. DNA for the CDR3: TGTGCCTCGACGAGGGGGACCGGGGAGCTGTTTTTT. Its protein is CASTRGTGELFF.

V and J are TRBV24-1 and TRBJ2-3, with D possibly TRBD2 on 5 matching bases. This CDR3 spans 15 amino acids. Per germline, CDR1 KGHDR and CDR2 SFDVKD. The V end lost 7 bases, the J end lost 2 bases, and 15 bases lay between the germline ends. This chain's CDR3 is CATSMSGDFTDTQYF. The CDR3 coding sequence is TGTGCCACCAGCATGAGCGGAGATTTCACAGATACGCAGTATTTT.

The V gene is TRBV7-8, the J gene TRBJ2-7, with TRBD2 matching over 7 bases. The V segment lost 2 bases and the J segment 2 bases; nucleotides outside the gene matches: 18. The CDR3 loop spans 19 amino acids. Per the germline V gene, CDR1 is SGHVS and CDR2 is FQNEAQ. The CDR3 loop is CASSLRTGEGKVLAYEQYF. The CDR3 DNA is TGTGCCAGCAGCTTAAGGACCGGGGAGGGTAAGGTTTTGGCCTACGAGCAGTACTTC.